A selection of T cell receptor beta chains follows, all from one sample in a study of blood T cell repertoires in COVID-19. Here immunoSEQ multiplex PCR was the method, and the copy in TCRdb shows in-frame clones only, minus some. Of 150,000 to 200,000 clones in the sample, 80% to 90% were seen once. The sample was peripheral blood. The receptors stem from a man aged 55 to 70 with acute or convalescent COVID-19. CDR3s include the opening cysteine and the closing phenylalanine or tryptophan. Fields, in order: V gene, J gene, clone size, D gene, CDR3 protein, CDR3 DNA. A D gene is named only where the DNA matches it firmly. Clone sizes are given selectively: once, few, many, or a class where the clone is expanded.

v_gene: TRBV20-1; j_gene: TRBJ2-7; abundance: once; d_gene: TRBD2; CDR3aa: CSASPGLPSYEQYF; CDR3nt: TGCAGTGCTAGTCCGGGACTACCTTCCTACGAGCAGTACTTC
v_gene: TRBV6-5; j_gene: TRBJ2-2; abundance: once; d_gene: NA; CDR3aa: CASSYSYLNTGELFF; CDR3nt: TGTGCCAGCAGTTACTCCTACTTGAACACCGGGGAGCTGTTTTTT
v_gene: TRBV15; j_gene: TRBJ1-1; abundance: NA; d_gene: NA; CDR3aa: CATSRVGESTEAFF; CDR3nt: TGTGCCACCAGCAGAGTTGGGGAGAGCACTGAAGCTTTCTTT
v_gene: TRBV18; j_gene: TRBJ2-1; abundance: NA; d_gene: TRBD1; CDR3aa: CASSPGGTGSYNEQFF; CDR3nt: TGTGCCAGCTCACCGGGCGGGACAGGGTCCTACAATGAGCAGTTCTTC
v_gene: TRBV9; j_gene: TRBJ2-7; abundance: NA; d_gene: NA; CDR3aa: CASSPVGGSSYEQYF; CDR3nt: TGTGCCAGCAGCCCCGTGGGGGGAAGCTCCTACGAGCAGTACTTC
v_gene: TRBV7-2; j_gene: TRBJ2-3; abundance: NA; d_gene: NA; CDR3aa: CASSLSGLWGDTQYF; CDR3nt: TGTGCCAGCAGCTTATCGGGATTGTGGGGAGATACGCAGTATTTT
v_gene: TRBV19; j_gene: TRBJ2-1; abundance: NA; d_gene: NA; CDR3aa: CASSFGAGIGNEQFF; CDR3nt: TGTGCCAGTAGTTTCGGTGCGGGCATAGGGAATGAGCAGTTCTTC
v_gene: TRBV10-1; j_gene: TRBJ2-3; abundance: NA; d_gene: TRBD1; CDR3aa: CASSPGTGGTDTQYF; CDR3nt: TGCGCCAGCAGCCCCGGGACAGGGGGCACAGATACGCAGTATTTT
v_gene: TRBV7-3; j_gene: TRBJ2-7; abundance: NA; d_gene: NA; CDR3aa: CASSSSPRDSEQYF; CDR3nt: TGTGCCAGCAGCTCATCGCCCCGCGACAGCGAGCAGTACTTC
v_gene: TRBV28; j_gene: TRBJ2-3; abundance: NA; d_gene: TRBD1; CDR3aa: CASTLVGTAPPDTQYF; CDR3nt: TGTGCCAGCACCCTAGTGGGGACAGCACCACCAGATACGCAGTATTTT
v_gene: TRBV5-1; j_gene: TRBJ1-3; abundance: NA; d_gene: NA; CDR3aa: CASSLEQGDTIYF; CDR3nt: TGCGCCAGCAGCTTGGAACAGGGAGACACCATATATTTT
v_gene: TRBV19; j_gene: TRBJ2-1; abundance: NA; d_gene: TRBD1; CDR3aa: CASQRPGQGVNEQFF; CDR3nt: TGTGCCAGTCAGAGACCGGGACAGGGGGTAAATGAGCAGTTCTTC
v_gene: TRBV2; j_gene: TRBJ1-5; abundance: NA; d_gene: NA; CDR3aa: CASSEAREERYQPQHF; CDR3nt: TGTGCCAGCAGTGAAGCGCGGGAAGAACGGTATCAGCCCCAGCATTTT
v_gene: TRBV6-6; j_gene: TRBJ2-3; abundance: NA; d_gene: TRBD2; CDR3aa: CASTLAGRSTDTQYF; CDR3nt: TGTGCCAGCACCCTAGCGGGACGATCCACAGATACGCAGTATTTT
v_gene: TRBV4-1; j_gene: TRBJ2-1; abundance: NA; d_gene: NA; CDR3aa: CASSMRTSYNEQFF; CDR3nt: TGCGCCAGCAGCATGAGAACCTCCTACAATGAGCAGTTCTTC
v_gene: TRBV6-5; j_gene: TRBJ2-7; abundance: NA; d_gene: NA; CDR3aa: CASSSNRAPEQYF; CDR3nt: TGTGCCAGCAGTTCCAACAGGGCCCCCGAGCAGTACTTC
v_gene: TRBV11-2; j_gene: TRBJ2-3; abundance: NA; d_gene: NA; CDR3aa: CASSLDSLTDTQYF; CDR3nt: TGTGCCAGCAGCTTAGACTCTTTAACAGATACGCAGTATTTT
v_gene: TRBV30; j_gene: TRBJ2-7; abundance: NA; d_gene: TRBD1; CDR3aa: CAWSGARGFNEQYF; CDR3nt: TGTGCCTGGAGTGGTGCCAGGGGGTTTAACGAGCAGTACTTC
v_gene: TRBV19; j_gene: TRBJ2-1; abundance: NA; d_gene: TRBD2; CDR3aa: CASSIVAGPPYNEQFF; CDR3nt: TGTGCCAGTAGTATAGTAGCGGGCCCTCCCTACAATGAGCAGTTCTTC
v_gene: TRBV11-3; j_gene: TRBJ2-3; abundance: NA; d_gene: TRBD2; CDR3aa: CASSPGLAGDTQYF; CDR3nt: TGTGCCAGCAGCCCGGGACTAGCCGGAGATACGCAGTATTTT
v_gene: TRBV5-1; j_gene: TRBJ2-7; abundance: NA; d_gene: NA; CDR3aa: CASSGAELHEQYF; CDR3nt: TGCGCCAGCAGCGGGGCGGAGTTGCACGAGCAGTACTTC
v_gene: TRBV2; j_gene: TRBJ2-1; abundance: NA; d_gene: TRBD2; CDR3aa: CASSEYGGRAQNEQFF; CDR3nt: TGTGCCAGCAGTGAATACGGCGGGAGGGCCCAGAATGAGCAGTTCTTC
v_gene: TRBV7-3; j_gene: TRBJ2-6; abundance: NA; d_gene: NA; CDR3aa: CASSLKGAGANVLTF; CDR3nt: TGTGCCAGCAGCTTAAAGGGGGCTGGGGCCAACGTCCTGACTTTC